The source of this T cell receptor (beta chain) is a study of blood T cell repertoires in COVID-19. The table came from immunoSEQ multiplex PCR; TCRdb's copy has only in-frame clones and leaves some out. The sample yields hundreds of thousands of clones, around 88% seen once. The CDR3 has 15 residues. Germline V CDR1 and CDR2: SGHRS, YFSETQ. Trimming removed 0 bases from V and 6 bases from J; junction bases left unmatched: 9. Living in about two dozen US areas, the participants were between roughly 18 and 90 years of age. Two negative PCRs, clearance, or symptom resolution had been documented for recovered Cohort 3 donors.

The sample taken for sequencing was PBMCs or T cells enriched from blood (not recorded which). The rearrangement joins TRBV5-1 to TRBJ2-7, with 7 bases aligning to TRBD1. This clonotype was obtained from a woman aged 40 to 50 who had recovered from COVID-19. CDR3 loop: CASSLGTGWVGEQYF. CDR3 DNA: TGCGCCAGCAGCTTGGGGACAGGCTGGGTGGGCGAGCAGTACTTC.